This entry lists 27 T cell receptor beta chains sequenced from one sample in a study of T cell clonality in common variable immunodeficiency. Repertoires were generated with immunoSEQ multiplex PCR, while TCRdb's copy carries only in-frame clones and drops some. The sample contains some 80,000 clones, none of them singletons. The sample was peripheral blood mononuclear cells. These receptor sequences come from a person aged 18-70 years in good health.

The sample holds a few counts of this clone. A much larger clone differs by one base, so this may be a read error. The same CDR3 can be traced to other DNA sequences in this sample. CDR3 residues: CASSPLSEYGYTF. The DNA read from the CDR3 is TGTGCCAGCTCCCCACTGTCAGAATATGGC. The chain employs TRBV18 and TRBJ1-2; unclear D gene. The read ends 3 residues shy of where the CDR3 ends; the end is completed using the germline J gene. Germline V gene lookup returns CDR1 KGHSH and CDR2 LQKENI. The CDR3 extends over 13 amino acids.

The sample holds many counts of this clone. The missing CDR3 end, 3 residues past where the read stops, is filled in from the germline J gene. The chain recombines TRBV12-3 or TRBV12-4 with TRBJ2-7; TRBD1 agrees at 10 bases. The CDR3 runs to 14 residues. The trim removed 4 bases at V and 5 bases at J, leaving 5 bases unmatched. CDR3 sequence: CASSSRDRGNEQYF. The part of the CDR3 DNA that was read is TGTGCCAGCAGTTCCCGGGACAGGGGTAACGAG.

There are many counts of this clone. Read data end 3 residues before the CDR3 end; the end is taken from the germline J gene. This sequence joins TRBV6-2 or TRBV6-3 and TRBJ1-5, with D unclear. Looked up from germline, CDR1 is MNHEY and CDR2 is SVGEGT. This CDR3 has 12 residues. V lost 5 bases to trimming and J lost 7 bases, with 9 bases between them. CDR3 loop: CASSLGGQPQHF. The sequenced part of the CDR3 DNA is TGTGCCAGCAGTCTAGGAGGACAGCCC.

The table lists this clone with many counts. With the read ending 3 residues before the CDR3 end, the germline J gene is used to fill in that end. The chain joins TRBV6-2 or TRBV6-3 to TRBJ2-7, with 9 bases matching TRBD1. The CDR3 totals 15 residues. V gave up 4 bases and J gave up 2 bases; unmatched junction bases: 6. Germline CDR1 is MNHEY and CDR2 is SVGEGT. CDR3 DNA (partial): TGTGCCAGCAGTTCGGACAGGGGACATCCCTACGAG. This gives the protein CASSSDRGHPYE. The CDR3, in full, reads CASSSDRGHPYEQYF.

The table lists this clone with many counts. The CDR3 end falls 3 residues outside the read, so it is completed with the germline J gene. V gene TRBV19 combines with J gene TRBJ2-7, with D possibly called TRBD1 or TRBD2 (7 bases each). V was cut by 2 bases and J by 3 bases, with 14 bases left in between. This CDR3 is 15 amino acids long. From germline, CDR1 is LNHDA and CDR2 SQIVND (reference sequence). CDR3 bases read: TGTGCCAGTAGTATAAGGGGGCGGGAGAGCTACGAG. Translated, it gives CASSIRGRESYE. The full CDR3 protein is CASSIRGRESYEQYF.

This clone was counted ten times or more. CDR3 DNA, as far as it was read: TGTGCCAGCAGCCGAGAGACC. Its translation: CASSRET. The complete CDR3 reads CASSRETQYF. The chain uses TRBV7-8 and TRBJ2-5; D uncertain. Coverage ceases 3 residues before the CDR3 finishes, and the germline J gene fills in the end. Germline CDR1 reads SGHVS; CDR2 reads FQNEAQ. V gave up 5 bases and J gave up 4 bases, with 2 bases separating them. The CDR3 runs 10 residues.

This clone has a count of ten or more. The read comes to an end 3 residues before the CDR3 does, leaving the germline J gene to fill in the end. The J gene is TRBJ2-7, the V gene TRBV20-1, with D perhaps TRBD1 (6 bases). The CDR3 spans 12 residues. Trimming cost V 7 bases and J 2 bases, with 12 bases left between them. CDR1 is DFQATT, CDR2 SNEGSKA, per germline (reference sequence). CDR3 in amino acids: CSVTGTPYEQYF. CDR3 bases read: TGCAGTGTTACAGGGACCCCCTACGAG.

This clone was seen ten or more times. The CDR3 end lies 3 residues beyond the end of the read and is filled in from the germline J gene. The chain recombines TRBV7-9 with TRBJ1-2, with 7 bases fitting TRBD1. The CDR3 loop spans 12 amino acids. CDR1 and CDR2 from the germline V gene are SEHNR and FQNEAQ (reference sequence). The CDR3 reads CASSFTGEGYTF. CDR3 DNA (partial): TGTGCCAGCAGCTTCACAGGGGAGGGC.

This clone was found many times. The missing CDR3 end, 3 residues past where the read stops, is filled in from the germline J gene. The chain employs TRBV19 and TRBJ2-3; no clear D gene. Germline V CDR1 and CDR2: LNHDA, SQIVND (reference sequence). V lost 3 bases to trimming and J lost 2 bases, with 15 bases between them. The CDR3 loop spans 16 amino acids. CDR3 sequence reads: CASSITHSSYTDTQYF. CDR3 DNA (partial): TGTGCCAGTAGTATCACGCACAGTTCTTACACAGATACG. The full variable domain, with the rest looked up from reference TRBV19 and TRBJ2-3, is DGGITQSPKYLFRKEGQNVTLSCEQNLNHDAMYWYRQDPGQGLRLIYYSQIVNDFQKGDIAEGYSVSREKKESFPLTVTSAQKNPTAFYLCASSITHSSYTDTQYFGPGTRLTVL.

This clone was picked up a small number of times. Sequencing ends 3 residues short of the CDR3 end; the germline J gene provides the rest. The chain recombines TRBV20-1 with TRBJ2-5; D perhaps matches TRBD2 (5 bases). Germline V gene lookup returns CDR1 DFQATT and CDR2 SNEGSKA (reference sequence). The V and J ends lost 6 bases and 6 bases respectively, with 26 bases between them. This CDR3 has 16 amino acids. This CDR3 is CSATSKAKPVEKTQYF. The CDR3 DNA, read in part, is TGCAGTGCCACTAGTAAGGCCAAGCCCGTCGAGAAGACC.

This clone was detected ten times or more. The CDR3 end is not reached by the read, which stops 3 residues before it; the germline J gene fills it in. This rearrangement joins TRBV2 to TRBJ2-4; TRBD1 agrees at 8 bases. CDR3 length: 13 residues. Losses at the gene ends were 5 bases for V and 8 bases for J; bases not matched to a gene: 5. Germline CDR1 reads SNHLY; CDR2 reads FYNNEI. CDR3 sequence: CASSLDRVDIQYF. The part of the CDR3 DNA that was read is TGTGCCAGCAGTCTGGACAGGGTAGACATT.

This clone has a count of ten or more. The covered CDR3 bases are TGTGCCTGGAGTGTAGTGGCCACAGATACG. Its translation is CAWSVVATDT. The CDR3, in full, reads CAWSVVATDTQYF. The chain joins TRBV30 to TRBJ2-3; D gene unclear. The CDR3 end falls 3 residues outside the read, so it is completed with the germline J gene. CDR3 size: 13 residues. In germline, CDR1 is GTSNPN, CDR2 SVGIG (reference sequence). The V and J ends lost 0 bases and 2 bases respectively, with 6 bases between them.

The sample holds many counts of this clone. The sequenced fragment ends 3 residues before the CDR3 boundary, so the rest is inferred from the germline J gene. This sequence joins TRBV5-4 and TRBJ2-3; the D gene is possibly TRBD2 (6 bases). CDR3 size: 16 residues. V dropped 1 base and J dropped 0 bases, with 12 bases sitting between them. Germline V gives CDR1 SGHNT, CDR2 YYREEE (reference sequence). CDR3 bases read: TGTGCCAGCAGCTTGCCGCGGGGTTACAGCACAGATACG. Its protein product is CASSLPRGYSTDT. In full, the CDR3 is CASSLPRGYSTDTQYF.

This clone was detected many times. The sequenced fragment ends 3 residues before the CDR3 boundary, so the rest is inferred from the germline J gene. The V and J genes are TRBV19 and TRBJ2-6; D unresolved. Per the germline V gene, CDR1 is LNHDA and CDR2 is SQIVND (reference sequence). Trimming removed 6 bases at V and 2 bases at J, with 5 bases between. This CDR3 has 13 amino acids. The DNA read from the CDR3 is TGTGCCAGTAGCCAGACTGGGGCCAACGTC. Translation: CASSQTGANV. Given in full, the CDR3 is CASSQTGANVLTF. The full variable domain, in which reference TRBV19 and TRBJ2-6 provide the parts outside the CDR3, is DGGITQSPKYLFRKEGQNVTLSCEQNLNHDAMYWYRQDPGQGLRLIYYSQIVNDFQKGDIAEGYSVSREKKESFPLTVTSAQKNPTAFYLCASSQTGANVLTFGAGSRLTVL.

The sample holds many counts of this clone. The observed sequence ends 3 residues before the CDR3 terminus, with the missing tail filled in from the germline J gene. This rearrangement joins TRBV5-1 to TRBJ2-3; TRBD1 matches 7 bases. The CDR3 is made up of 15 amino acids. Germline CDR1 is SGHRS and CDR2 is YFSETQ. V lost 4 bases and J lost 2; bases outside the gene matches: 7. The sequenced CDR3 bases are TGCGCCAGCAGCGTAAACAGGGGTTTCACAGATACG. Translation: CASSVNRGFTDT. The entire CDR3 protein reads CASSVNRGFTDTQYF.

There are many counts of this clone. The CDR3 end falls 3 residues outside the read, so it is completed with the germline J gene. The rearrangement joins TRBV6-4 to TRBJ2-1, with 10 bases identical to TRBD2. Trimming at V came to 0 bases and at J to 9 bases, leaving 2 bases not matched to a gene. In germline, CDR1 is MRHNA, CDR2 SNTAGT. The CDR3 spans 14 residues. CDR3 in amino acids: CASSDSLAGVEQFF. The sequenced CDR3 bases are TGTGCCAGCAGTGACTCTCTAGCGGGAGTTGAG.

The sample holds many counts of this clone. The read stops 3 residues short of the end of the CDR3; the missing end is completed from the germline J gene. The V gene is TRBV19, the J gene TRBJ2-5, with 8 bases identical to TRBD2. Germline loops: CDR1 LNHDA, CDR2 SQIVND (reference sequence). The length of the CDR3 is 18 residues. Germline trimming cut 2 bases from V and 4 bases from J; bases unmatched to any gene: 15. CDR3 DNA, as far as it was read: TGTGCCAGTAGTATATCGGCGCTCGGGGGGACTAGGGGAGAGACC. This translates into CASSISALGGTRGET. The full CDR3 sequence reads CASSISALGGTRGETQYF. Using reference TRBV19 and TRBJ2-5 for the parts outside the CDR3, the full variable domain is DGGITQSPKYLFRKEGQNVTLSCEQNLNHDAMYWYRQDPGQGLRLIYYSQIVNDFQKGDIAEGYSVSREKKESFPLTVTSAQKNPTAFYLCASSISALGGTRGETQYFGPGTRLLVL.

This clone was seen many times. Relative to the germline gene, one junction end is altered; a read error may explain this. Partial CDR3 DNA: TGCGCCAGCAGCCAAGGGGCAGCAGCTGGAAACACC. Encoded protein: CASSQGAAAGNT. The full CDR3 reads CASSQGAAAGNTIYF. The rearrangement uses TRBV4-2 and TRBJ1-3; D is perhaps TRBD1 (5 bases). The read ends 3 residues shy of where the CDR3 ends; the end is completed using the germline J gene. This CDR3 is 15 amino acids long. Germline-derived CDR1 and CDR2 are LGHNA and YNFKEQ.

This clone was seen ten or more times. From the germline J gene comes the end of the CDR3, since the read stops 3 residues before it. The genes are TRBV28 and TRBJ2-7, with 11 bases aligning to TRBD1. The germline V gene encodes CDR1 MDHEN and CDR2 SYDVKM. This CDR3 contains 16 residues. The junction had 8 bases not matched to a gene; V was cut back by 7 bases and J by 0 bases. CDR3 residues: CASNTRDRGFSYEQYF. The DNA read from the CDR3 is TGTGCCAGCAACACCCGGGACAGGGGGTTCTCCTACGAG.

This clone has at least ten counts. The junction differs from germline at one of its ends, possibly a read error. From the germline J gene comes the end of the CDR3, since the read stops 3 residues before it. The V gene is TRBV4-2, the J gene TRBJ2-3, with D perhaps matching TRBD2 (5 bases). The CDR3 is 16 amino acids. Germline CDR1 reads LGHNA; CDR2 reads YNFKEQ. CDR3 DNA, as far as it was read: TGCGCCAGCAGCCAAGAGGCACGGGGAAGCACAGATACG. Its protein product is CASSQEARGSTDT. Given in full, the CDR3 is CASSQEARGSTDTQYF.

The table lists this clone with many counts. The read is 3 residues too short to cover the CDR3 end, so that end is filled in from the germline J gene. The chain links TRBV5-1 to TRBJ2-7; D may be TRBD2 (6 bases). V was cut by 0 bases and J by 1 base, with 14 bases left in between. Germline loops: CDR1 SGHRS, CDR2 YFSETQ. The CDR3 length is 16 residues. The part of the CDR3 DNA that was read is TGCGCCAGCAGCTTGGGGGCGGGATTGGCTTCCTACGAG. Translation gives CASSLGAGLASYE. The CDR3, in full, reads CASSLGAGLASYEQYF.

The sample holds many counts of this clone. From the germline J gene comes the end of the CDR3, since the read stops 3 residues before it. The V and J genes are TRBV18 and TRBJ2-1, with a tentative D call TRBD2 (6 bases). V lost 6 bases to trimming and J lost 5 bases, with 17 bases between them. Germline V CDR1 and CDR2: KGHSH, LQKENI. The CDR3 sequence is 15 residues long. The CDR3 sequence is CASSQNRDFNNEQFF. The part of the CDR3 DNA that was read is TGTGCCAGCTCCCAAAATCGGGACTTCAACAATGAG.

This clone was seen ten or more times. The CDR3 sequence is CASSPILAGGDEQYF. CDR3 bases read: TGTGCCAGCAGCCCGATCCTAGCGGGAGGGGACGAG. The chain links TRBV9 to TRBJ2-7, with TRBD2 matching 12 bases. Read sequence stops 3 residues before the CDR3 end, and the germline J gene provides the missing end. Trimming at V came to 4 bases and at J to 5 bases, leaving 7 bases not matched to a gene. The germline V gene has CDR1 SGDLS and CDR2 YYNGEE. The CDR3 runs 15 residues.

This clone was seen repeatedly, ten times or more. The read terminates 3 residues ahead of where the CDR3 ends, so the germline J gene completes it. The rearrangement links TRBV19 to TRBJ2-7, with 11 bases that match TRBD1. V lost 9 bases to trimming and J lost 0 bases; unmatched junction nucleotides: 4. From germline, CDR1 is LNHDA and CDR2 SQIVND (reference sequence). The CDR3 loop spans 14 amino acids. The covered CDR3 bases are TGTGCCAGCGGACAGGGGGCAAGCTCCTACGAG. It translates to CASGQGASSYE. The full CDR3 is CASGQGASSYEQYF.

This clone was detected many times. The read falls 3 residues short of the CDR3 end, and the missing part is taken from the germline J gene. The genes are TRBV5-1 and TRBJ2-2; D is uncertain. Trimming stripped 2 bases from V and 0 bases from J, with 11 bases between. There are 16 residues in the CDR3. Germline V gene lookup returns CDR1 SGHRS and CDR2 YFSETQ. CDR3 bases read: TGCGCCAGCAGCTTTAGGGTTCCCTCGAACACCGGGGAG. Amino acids: CASSFRVPSNTGE. The entire CDR3 reads CASSFRVPSNTGELFF. Variable domain in full (rest from reference TRBV5-1 and TRBJ2-2): KAGVTQTPRYLIKTRGQQVTLSCSPISGHRSVSWYQQTPGQGLQFLFEYFSETQRNKGNFPGRFSGRQFSNSRSEMNVSTLELGDSALYLCASSFRVPSNTGELFFGEGSRLTVL.

The sample holds many counts of this clone. The read comes to an end 3 residues before the CDR3 does, leaving the germline J gene to fill in the end. The genes are TRBV6-2 or TRBV6-3 and TRBJ2-1; a possible D gene is TRBD1 (6 bases). V dropped 7 bases and J dropped 5 bases, with 9 bases sitting between them. CDR3 length: 12 amino acids. CDR1 and CDR2 (germline): MNHEY, SVGEGT. Incomplete CDR3 DNA: TGTGCCAGCACCCCAGGGGACAATGAG. Protein sequence: CASTPGDNE. The whole CDR3 region reads CASTPGDNEQFF.

The table lists this clone with many counts. A read error may be the cause here, since a much bigger clone is one base away. The read halts 3 residues ahead of the CDR3 end, with the missing end drawn from the germline J gene. The J gene is TRBJ2-7, the V gene TRBV12-3 or TRBV12-4; D is unresolved. V was pared by 3 bases and J by 3 bases, with 3 bases between. The CDR3 length is 11 residues. CDR3 region: CASSFNYEQYF. The part of the CDR3 DNA that was read is TGTGCCAGCAGTTTCAACTACGAG.